This is a list of T cell receptor beta chains from one sample in a study of cytomegalovirus exposure and HLA in healthy donors. Some clones are missing from TCRdb's copy, which holds only in-frame ones; the method was immunoSEQ multiplex PCR. Among 200,000 to 250,000 clones listed, about four fifths were seen once. The sample consisted of PBMCs. These receptors came from a woman aged 40 to 55 in good health and CMV-seropositive. Each CDR3 is given with its conserved first and last residue. D genes are given only for firm matches. Size is omitted from some rows. Given values are once, few, many or a class for expanded clones.

j_call d_call v_call clone_size cdr3_aa cdr3_nt
TRBJ2-7 NA TRBV29-1 NA CSAKSGEYEQYF TGCAGCGCTAAGTCCGGGGAATACGAGCAGTACTTC
TRBJ1-2 NA TRBV6-4 NA CASSPSGGYGYTF TGTGCCAGCAGCCCTTCTGGAGGCTATGGCTACACCTTC
TRBJ2-3 NA TRBV6-1 NA CASRAAASGADTQYF TGTGCCAGCAGGGCAGCGGCCTCGGGGGCAGATACGCAGTATTTT
TRBJ2-1 TRBD2 TRBV7-9 NA CSSSLPTSGGGNEQFF TGTTCCAGCAGCTTACCGACTAGCGGGGGGGGAAATGAGCAGTTCTTC
TRBJ2-5 NA TRBV7-9 NA CASSFGPGLVEGETQYF TGTGCCAGCAGCTTTGGTCCGGGGCTCGTGGAGGGGGAGACCCAGTACTTC
TRBJ1-1 TRBD1 TRBV19 NA CASSIASGGMNTEAFF TGTGCCAGTAGTATAGCCTCAGGGGGCATGAACACTGAAGCTTTCTTT
TRBJ1-4 TRBD1 TRBV5-1 NA CASSSRQGIGVATNEKLFF TGCGCCAGCAGCTCTCGACAGGGGATTGGTGTAGCAACTAATGAAAAACTGTTTTTT
TRBJ1-2 TRBD1 TRBV13 NA CASSLGTGIGYTF TGTGCCAGCAGCTTAGGGACAGGGATTGGCTACACCTTC
TRBJ2-7 TRBD1 TRBV25-1 NA CASRARDSRYEQYF TGTGCCAGCAGGGCCCGGGACAGCCGCTACGAGCAGTACTTC
TRBJ2-3 NA TRBV6-1 NA CASIPSTGTQYF TGTGCCAGCATCCCCAGTACGGGTACGCAGTATTTT
TRBJ1-2 TRBD1 TRBV4-2 NA CASSQLSGGVSYGYTF TGTGCCAGCAGCCAACTTTCAGGGGGCGTGAGCTATGGCTACACCTTC
TRBJ2-1 TRBD1 TRBV7-2 NA CASSQRTGRQFF TGTGCCAGCAGCCAACGGACAGGGCGGCAGTTCTTC
TRBJ2-2 NA TRBV6-5 few CASSYSRLAGTGELFF TGTGCCAGCAGTTACTCGCGGCTAGCCGGCACCGGGGAGCTGTTTTTT
TRBJ2-2 TRBD2 TRBV10-3 NA CAIKRGADTGELFF TGTGCCATCAAGCGGGGGGCGGACACCGGGGAGCTGTTTTTT
TRBJ1-2 NA TRBV7-8 NA CASSRAGYDGYTF TGTGCCAGCAGCCGCGCAGGGTACGACGGCTACACCTTC
TRBJ1-5 TRBD1 TRBV30 NA CAWSVTGQGWNQPQHF TGTGCCTGGAGTGTGACGGGACAGGGTTGGAATCAGCCCCAGCATTTT
TRBJ1-2 NA TRBV7-2 NA CASSLDGVGIGYGYTF TGTGCCAGCAGCTTAGACGGGGTTGGTATCGGCTATGGCTACACCTTC
TRBJ1-4 NA TRBV5-1 NA CASSLDRSFPAATNEKLFF TGCGCCAGCAGCTTGGATAGATCTTTCCCCGCGGCAACTAATGAAAAACTGTTTTTT
TRBJ2-1 TRBD2 TRBV5-6 once CASSLELASGYNEQFF TGTGCCAGCAGCTTGGAGCTGGCTAGCGGTTACAATGAGCAGTTCTTC
TRBJ1-6 NA TRBV27 NA CASSLSTSSGHRNSPLHF TGTGCCAGCAGTTTATCGACATCATCGGGACACCGTAATTCACCCCTCCACTTT
TRBJ2-5 TRBD2 TRBV29-1 NA CSVRSGRAGETQYF TGCAGCGTTAGGAGCGGGAGGGCCGGGGAGACCCAGTACTTC
TRBJ2-1 NA TRBV9 NA CASSVGETSYNEQFF TGTGCCAGCAGCGTAGGGGAGACCTCCTACAATGAGCAGTTCTTC
TRBJ1-1 TRBD1 TRBV19 NA CASSPLDRAVAEAFF TGTGCCAGTAGCCCCCTCGACAGGGCGGTTGCTGAAGCTTTCTTT
TRBJ1-1 TRBD1 TRBV2 few CASSGTGGANTEAFF TGTGCCAGCAGTGGGACAGGGGGGGCAAACACTGAAGCTTTCTTT
TRBJ1-4 NA TRBV6-6 NA CASSYPEPGEKLFF TGTGCCAGCAGTTATCCAGAGCCGGGTGAAAAACTGTTTTTT
TRBJ2-7 NA TRBV2 NA CASSRIKAGEQYF TGTGCCAGCAGTCGAATCAAGGCGGGGGAGCAGTACTTC
TRBJ1-1 NA TRBV4-3 NA CASSPQGIAEAFF TGCGCCAGCAGCCCCCAGGGAATCGCTGAAGCTTTCTTT
TRBJ2-7 TRBD2 TRBV2 once CATSSRGGSYEQYF TGTGCCACCTCTAGCCGGGGGGGATCCTACGAGCAGTACTTC
TRBJ2-5 NA TRBV29-1 NA CSAHRPDVSGETQYF TGCAGCGCTCACCGCCCCGACGTCTCGGGGGAGACCCAGTACTTC
TRBJ2-7 NA TRBV6-5 NA CASRPWTEPYEQYF TGTGCCAGCAGACCCTGGACAGAACCCTACGAGCAGTACTTC
TRBJ2-5 TRBD2 TRBV7-6 NA CASSLALTAGGRGETQYF TGTGCCAGCAGCTTGGCTTTGACCGCGGGAGGACGGGGCGAGACCCAGTACTTC
TRBJ2-2 TRBD1 TRBV25-1 few CASNRGRTGELFF TGTGCCAGCAACAGGGGGCGTACCGGGGAGCTGTTTTTT
TRBJ2-7 TRBD1 TRBV10-1 NA CASSEQGRTGTYEQYF TGCGCCAGCAGTGAGCAAGGAAGGACAGGGACCTACGAGCAGTACTTC
TRBJ1-4 TRBD1 TRBV19 few CASSQVGTGGEKLFF TGTGCCAGTAGCCAGGTCGGGACAGGGGGTGAAAAACTGTTTTTT
TRBJ1-4 NA TRBV5-1 NA CASSLAGGLDREKLFF TGCGCCAGCAGCTTGGCCGGGGGGTTGGACAGAGAAAAACTGTTTTTT
TRBJ2-3 TRBD2 TRBV5-1 NA CASNLGITSGSSTQYF TGCGCCAGCAACTTGGGAATTACTAGCGGGAGCTCTACGCAGTATTTT
TRBJ2-4 TRBD1 TRBV27 NA CASSLRGTGGKAKNIQYF TGTGCCAGCAGTTTAAGGGGGACAGGGGGCAAGGCCAAAAACATTCAGTACTTC
TRBJ2-7 TRBD2 TRBV7-2 NA CASTPGLAVNEQYF TGTGCCAGCACCCCGGGACTAGCGGTCAACGAGCAGTACTTC
TRBJ1-6 TRBD1 TRBV30 NA CAWSMTGESLHF TGTGCCTGGAGTATGACAGGGGAGTCCCTCCACTTT
TRBJ1-2 NA TRBV4-3 NA CASSQGAGRSSYTF TGCGCCAGCAGCCAAGGAGCGGGGAGGTCGAGCTACACCTTC